This T cell receptor beta chain was sequenced for a study of lymphopenia after photon versus proton radiotherapy. The table lists this clone with a few counts. Its specificity is not known. Assay: immunoSEQ multiplex PCR; the TCRdb copy retains only in-frame clones and omits some. The data contain 25,000 to 30,000 clones, roughly four fifths of them singletons. Trimming removed 1 base from V and 1 base from J, with 4 bases in between. The CDR3 loop spans 13 amino acids. In germline, CDR1 is LNHDA, CDR2 SQIVND (reference sequence). Study outcomes and limitations: Post-nadir diversity loss with photons came from oligoclonal expansion, particularly CD8+ Temra cells.

The chain employs TRBV19 and TRBJ1-1; D not resolved. This TCR was recovered from a man in his forties or fifties with gastric cancer. This sample comprised peripheral blood, obtained from a patient treated with photon-based radiotherapy. The CDR3 DNA follows: TGTGCCAGTAGTATAGTTCAGAACACTGAAGCTTTCTTT. The encoded protein is CASSIVQNTEAFF.